The clone carrying this TCR beta chain was counted a few times. The antigen is undetermined. TCRdb re-called the 5' RACE reads with MiXCR, one entry per CDR3 protein. The repertoire holds under 350,000 distinct CDR3 sequences, 7.5% to 9.5% seen once, with 6% to 8.5% in the top ten. This sample was taken from a study of identical twins. Findings of the study overall: Fewer insertions were carried by abundant cord blood beta clonotypes, but none was seen in memory repertoires. Models underpredicted monozygotic twin sharing of out-of-frame TCR alpha. Within beta out-of-frame sequences, the excess sharing observed between twins was weaker.

CDR3 length equals 18 residues. Germline trimming cut 5 bases from V and 6 bases from J; bases unmatched to any gene: 18. Germline CDR1 and CDR2: SGHVS and FQNEAQ. This same sample was also part of a study on yellow fever vaccine responses in identical twins.

The source is a woman aged 18-30 years in good health. Sequenced: CD8+ T cells sorted from blood. This chain connects TRBV7-8 to TRBJ2-2, with 7 bases lining up with TRBD1. The DNA of the CDR3 is TGTGCCAGCAGCCCACTCGGGACAGTGTCTGTTGGCTCCGGGGAGCTGTTTTTT. Protein sequence: CASSPLGTVSVGSGELFF.